Listed below are T cell receptor beta chains from one sample, sequenced in a study of blood T cells in healthy people across ages. Using its own MiXCR run on the 5' RACE reads, TCRdb lists one record per CDR3 protein. Of about 1.4 million distinct CDR3 sequences listed, roughly 64% were seen once; the top ten hold 5% to 7%. Sequencing used blood. All receptors come from a man aged 18-30 years in good health. Each CDR3 is given without its conserved first and last residue. A D gene is named only where the DNA matches it firmly.

v_call d_call cdr3_aa
TRBV2 NA ASSENVETQY
TRBV7-9 NA ASLGTVSYEQY
TRBV9 NA ASSVGRDNVYEQY
TRBV30 NA AWSATGGGYT
TRBV29-1 TRBD2 SVEDTREGSYEQY
TRBV12-3/TRBV12-4 NA ASSLGAQETQF
TRBV10-3 NA AISESGGTYEQY
TRBV20-1 TRBD1 GARGGQGPYEQY
TRBV30 TRBD2 AWSPGLAGGNSGANVLT
TRBV27 TRBD2 ASSFVTSDEQY
TRBV27 NA ASSFPDSPLH
TRBV5-1 NA ASSLDGEYEQY
TRBV27 NA ASRQLEGSNQPQH
TRBV4-2 NA ASSPGGGFGNTEAF
TRBV29-1 TRBD1 SVEMTGAGYT
TRBV7-9 NA ASSPTEAGELF
TRBV20-1 TRBD2 SAQGLAGPYNEQF
TRBV6-5 TRBD2 ASSYSPFGGSADTQY
TRBV14 TRBD2 ASSQAGGPLNEQF
TRBV6-5 TRBD1 ASSPWQGVETQF
TRBV29-1 NA SVASGGWDNEQF
TRBV3-1 NA ASSQDGNRVYEQY
TRBV30 NA AWSLDGDGYT
TRBV6-2/TRBV6-3 NA ASQLDYTDTQY
TRBV6-5 NA ASSYRQSSYNEQF
TRBV5-1 NA ASSLEATQY
TRBV20-1 NA SAGIMSTDTQY
TRBV20-1 NA RAEGPGHNYGYT
TRBV20-1 NA SAAWSSYNEQF
TRBV10-3 TRBD1 ALSGTGGTDTQY
TRBV6-2/TRBV6-3 TRBD1 ASSPRTGLSNEQY
TRBV30 NA ALGVYLMGDEQY
TRBV6-5 NA ASSSRTEGNQPQH
TRBV27 NA ASSLGAGRGDTQY
TRBV2 NA ASSQTGLPSGYT
TRBV6-2/TRBV6-3 NA ASSSNDPRWAARNSPLH
TRBV6-6 NA ASSRGTADSNQPQH
TRBV12-3/TRBV12-4 NA ASSLRFRSFSGANVLT
TRBV10-1 NA ASSEARLGDYEQY
TRBV4-1 TRBD2 ASSHPIPGLAGGDQY